This T cell receptor (beta chain) was identified in a study of blood T cell repertoires in COVID-19. Across the study: From the United States, Italy and Spain came samples of acute and convalescent COVID-19. PBMCs, B-cell-depleted T cells, or T cells provided the cDNA or gDNA that made up the material.

CDR3 length equals 17 residues. Trimming took off 6 bases at V and 0 bases at J, with 15 bases between the two ends. Germline CDR1 MNHEY, CDR2 SMNVEV (reference sequence). Per the original methods: Reference gene primer amplification gave nucleated cell count estimates. Sequencing was performed with immunoSEQ multiplex PCR; in TCRdb, only in-frame clones are kept and a portion is missing. Clonal size and the V and J genes are those of that table, whereas D and trimming came from the DNA. Here the sample spans over 90,000 clones, around nine tenths being singletons. Material for sequencing was peripheral blood. V gene TRBV27 combines with J gene TRBJ2-6; D possibly corresponds to TRBD1 (5 bases). This receptor was obtained from a man aged 50-59 years with active or convalescent COVID-19. CDR3 region: CASSLTVTTSGANVLTF. CDR3 in DNA: TGTGCCAGCAGCCTGACAGTAACCACCTCTGGGGCCAACGTCCTGACTTTC.